Listed below are T cell receptor beta chains from one sample, sequenced in a study of blood T cell repertoires in COVID-19. Here immunoSEQ multiplex PCR was the method, and the copy in TCRdb shows in-frame clones only, minus some. The data hold almost 65,000 clones, with around 89% observed a single time. The sequencing sample was made of PBMCs or T cells enriched from blood (not recorded which). The receptors derive from a woman between 40 and 50 years old who had recovered from COVID-19. CDR3s include the opening cysteine and the closing phenylalanine or tryptophan. The D gene is left open where the match is weak. Clone size is given for some rows only: seen once, a few or many times, or a class if the clone is expanded.

j_call d_call clone_size v_call cdr3_nt cdr3_aa
TRBJ1-2 TRBD1 - TRBV19 TGTGCCAGTAGTACCTTATCCGGACAGGGAAACTATGGCTACACCTTC CASSTLSGQGNYGYTF
TRBJ2-7 TRBD1 - TRBV5-1 TGCGCCAGCGCCCGGGACAGGGTCGGAAACGAGCAGTACTTC CASARDRVGNEQYF
TRBJ1-6 - - TRBV10-2 TGCGCCAGCAGTGAGACGGGCCAGGGATATTCACCCCTCCACTTT CASSETGQGYSPLHF
TRBJ2-5 - - TRBV11-2 TGTGCCAGCAGCTTAGGTGCGGACATCGGATATTACGAGACCCAGTACTTC CASSLGADIGYYETQYF
TRBJ1-6 - - TRBV5-5 TGTGCCAGCAGCTTGGCAGGGTCCTATAATTCACCCCTCCACTTT CASSLAGSYNSPLHF
TRBJ2-2 TRBD2 - TRBV19 TGTGCCAGTAGAGCGGGGGGCTGGAACACCGGGGAGCTGTTTTTT CASRAGGWNTGELFF
TRBJ1-4 - - TRBV5-4 TGTGCCAGCAGCTTGGACAGAACTAATGAAAAACTGTTTTTT CASSLDRTNEKLFF
TRBJ1-4 - - TRBV2 TGTGCCAGCAGTGAAGGACTCAGAGCGGAAAAACTGTTTTTT CASSEGLRAEKLFF
TRBJ2-1 TRBD2 once TRBV25-1 TGTGCCAGCAGTGACCCGGGACTAGGCGACAATGAGCAGTTCTTC CASSDPGLGDNEQFF
TRBJ1-1 - - TRBV7-9 TGTGCCCAAACAGAAAGGACTGAAGCTTTCTTT CAQTERTEAFF
TRBJ1-3 - - TRBV7-2 TGTGCCAGCAGCTTAGTGGGCAGGAGGGCTAACACCATATATTTT CASSLVGRRANTIYF
TRBJ1-2 TRBD1 - TRBV29-1 TGCAGCGTTCAGACAGGGGAGTATGGCTACACCTTC CSVQTGEYGYTF
TRBJ1-1 - - TRBV11-2 TGTGCCAGCAGCTTATTGGCAGGGGAGAACACTGAAGCTTTCTTT CASSLLAGENTEAFF
TRBJ2-3 TRBD2 once TRBV4-1 TGCGCCAGCAGCCAAAGCGGGGTGAGCACAGATACGCAGTATTTT CASSQSGVSTDTQYF
TRBJ2-2 - - TRBV6-5 TGTGCCAGCAGTAAGCGACGAGAGAACACCGGGGAGCTGTTTTTT CASSKRRENTGELFF
TRBJ2-3 - large TRBV28 TGTGCCAGCAGTTTAGAGTTGCTGGGGGACACCACCACAGATACGCAGTATTTT CASSLELLGDTTTDTQYF
TRBJ2-7 - - TRBV3-1/TRBV3-2 TGTGCCAGCAGCCAAGGCAGGTTCCGGTCAGACAGGCTATCCTACGAGCAGTACTTC CASSQGRFRSDRLSYEQYF
TRBJ1-4 TRBD1 - TRBV7-8 TGTGCCAGCAGCCTTAACAGGGGGACTAATGAAAAACTGTTTTTT CASSLNRGTNEKLFF
TRBJ1-2 - - TRBV11-2 TGTGCCAGCAGCTTAGGTAGCTCTAACTATGGCTACACCTTC CASSLGSSNYGYTF
TRBJ2-1 TRBD2 - TRBV12-5 TGTGCTAGTGGTTTGGGTCGGGGGGTATTCTACAATGAGCAGTTCTTC CASGLGRGVFYNEQFF
TRBJ2-3 TRBD1 - TRBV4-2 TGTGCCAGCAGCCAGCGGACAGGGGGAAAGACAGATACGCAGTATTTT CASSQRTGGKTDTQYF
TRBJ2-7 - - TRBV2 TGTGCCAGCAGGACAGGTTCGTCCTACGAGCAGTACTTC CASRTGSSYEQYF
TRBJ2-2 - - TRBV12-5 TGTGCTAGTGGCCGTAACACCGGGGAGCTGTTTTTT CASGRNTGELFF
TRBJ2-2 - - TRBV7-7 TGTGCCAGCAGACGGACAGCCTCGAACACCGGGGAGCTGTTTTTT CASRRTASNTGELFF
TRBJ2-7 TRBD2 - TRBV6-2/TRBV6-3 TGTGCCAGCAGTGACGGACTAGCGGGGGTCCACTTC CASSDGLAGVHF
TRBJ1-1 - - TRBV11-2 TGTGCCAGCAGCCCAGGGGCCGGGAAGAACACTGAAGCTTTCTTT CASSPGAGKNTEAFF
TRBJ2-1 - - TRBV5-4 TGTGCCAGCAGCTTGGGGGGGGGCCCCTACAATGAGCAGTTCTTC CASSLGGGPYNEQFF
TRBJ2-5 TRBD2 - TRBV4-1 TGCGCCAGCAGCCACCGACTAGCGGGGGGACAAGAGACCCAGTACTTC CASSHRLAGGQETQYF
TRBJ2-3 - - TRBV7-2 TGTGCCAGCAGCGCCCAGAGACTAGTGTCTGATACGCAGTATTTT CASSAQRLVSDTQYF
TRBJ1-2 TRBD1 - TRBV3-1/TRBV3-2 TGTGCCAGCAGCCAGGGACAGCAGATATATGGCTACACCTTC CASSQGQQIYGYTF
TRBJ1-2 - once TRBV3-1/TRBV3-2 TGTGCCAGCAGCCAAGATCCTCGGCAGGAAGATGGCTACACCTTC CASSQDPRQEDGYTF
TRBJ1-1 TRBD1 once TRBV28 TGTGCCAGCAGTTTATTAGGGACAGGGGGGGATTACACTGAAGCTTTCTTT CASSLLGTGGDYTEAFF
TRBJ1-2 - - TRBV19 TGTGCCACACAGGCCTCTAACTATGGCTACACCTTC CATQASNYGYTF
TRBJ2-7 TRBD2 - TRBV27 TGTGCCAGCAGTTTATCAGGCCTAGCGGACGAGCAGTACTTC CASSLSGLADEQYF
TRBJ1-2 - - TRBV11-2 TGTGCCAGCAGCTTAGTAACGGGAGGCGCGGGTGGCTACACCTTC CASSLVTGGAGGYTF
TRBJ2-5 - once TRBV5-1 TGCGCCAGCGAGCCAGGGGAGGGATTTAATACCCAGTACTTC CASEPGEGFNTQYF
TRBJ2-3 TRBD2 - TRBV19 TGTGCCAGTAGTATCATCCTAGCGGGGACCACAGATACGCAGTATTTT CASSIILAGTTDTQYF
TRBJ1-5 - once TRBV27 TGTGCCAGCAGTTTCACAGGAAATCAGCCCCAGCATTTT CASSFTGNQPQHF
TRBJ1-6 - - TRBV11-2 TGTGCCAGCAGCTCGGAGAGCTCCTATAATTCACCCCTCCACTTT CASSSESSYNSPLHF
TRBJ1-5 - - TRBV2 TGTGCCAGCTCAAATACAAATCAGCCCCAGCATTTT CASSNTNQPQHF
TRBJ1-3 - - TRBV6-1 TGTGCCAGCAGTGACCAGGGGTATTCTGGAAACACCATATATTTT CASSDQGYSGNTIYF
TRBJ2-7 - - TRBV11-3 TGTGCCAGCAGCCGTAACTACGAGCAGTACTTC CASSRNYEQYF
TRBJ2-7 TRBD2 - TRBV6-5 TGTGCCAGCAAGCGGGGCCAGAGCTCCTACGAGCAGTACTTC CASKRGQSSYEQYF
TRBJ1-2 TRBD1 - TRBV7-9 TGTGCCAGCAGCTCGGGAGACAGGGACTGGGGCTACACCTTC CASSSGDRDWGYTF
TRBJ1-2 TRBD1 - TRBV29-1 TGCAGCGTTGAAGCGACAGGGAGGTTGAATGGCTACACCTTC CSVEATGRLNGYTF
TRBJ1-6 TRBD1 - TRBV10-3 TGTGCCACCAGGGGGGGAGATAATTCACCCCTCCACTTT CATRGGDNSPLHF
TRBJ2-7 - - TRBV5-1 TGCGCCAGCAGCTTGGGTGGCAGGGTCTACGAGCAGTACTTC CASSLGGRVYEQYF
TRBJ1-3 - - TRBV9 TGTGCCAGCAGCGTAGATCGGAGCTCTGGAAACACCATATATTTT CASSVDRSSGNTIYF
TRBJ1-2 - - TRBV24-1 TGTGCCACCAGTGATTCGAACTATGGCTACACCTTC CATSDSNYGYTF
TRBJ2-1 TRBD2 - TRBV6-5 TGTGCCAGCAGTTCCGCGGGGGGGCCTTACAATGAGCAGTTCTTC CASSSAGGPYNEQFF
TRBJ2-7 TRBD1 - TRBV11-2 TGTGCCAGCAGCCGGACAGGGGACGAGCAGTACTTC CASSRTGDEQYF
TRBJ2-1 - - TRBV10-3 TGTGCCATCAGTGAGGCGGACAATGAGCAGTTCTTC CAISEADNEQFF